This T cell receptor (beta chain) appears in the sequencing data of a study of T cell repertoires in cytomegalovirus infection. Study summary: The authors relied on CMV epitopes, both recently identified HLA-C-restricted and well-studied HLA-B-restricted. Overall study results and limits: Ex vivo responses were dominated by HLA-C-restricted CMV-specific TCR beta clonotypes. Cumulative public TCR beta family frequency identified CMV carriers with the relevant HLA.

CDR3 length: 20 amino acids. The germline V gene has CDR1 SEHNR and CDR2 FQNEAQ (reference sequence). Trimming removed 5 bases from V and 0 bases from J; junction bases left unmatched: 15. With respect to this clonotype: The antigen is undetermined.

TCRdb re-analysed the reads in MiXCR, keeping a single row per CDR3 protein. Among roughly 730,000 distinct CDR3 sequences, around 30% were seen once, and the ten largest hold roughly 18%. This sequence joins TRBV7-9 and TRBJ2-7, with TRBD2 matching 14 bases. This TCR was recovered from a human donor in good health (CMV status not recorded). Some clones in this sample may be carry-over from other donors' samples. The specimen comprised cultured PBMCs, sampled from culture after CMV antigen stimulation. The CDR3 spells CASSGPGGLAGGQSSYEQYF. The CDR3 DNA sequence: TGTGCCAGCAGCGGACCCGGTGGACTAGCGGGAGGCCAGAGCTCCTACGAGCAGTACTTC.